This T cell receptor (beta chain) was captured in a study of beta chain features in type 1 diabetes. The investigators reverse transcribed all of the isolated RNA, so they sequenced expressed TCRB transcripts. Libraries were prepared by immunoSEQ multiplex PCR; TCRdb keeps only in-frame clonotypes and omits some of them. The repertoire holds more than 350,000 clones, with about an eighth as singletons. Overall study findings and caveats: Junctions at VDJ sites from type 1 diabetes patients had fewer insertions and more deletions. A moderate, significant TCRB CDR3 shortening appeared in type 1 diabetes across four CD4+ subsets.

Germline V gene data show CDR1 as SNHLY and CDR2 as FYNNEI. This CDR3 is 15 amino acids long. The V gene lost 2 bases and the J gene lost 0 bases, with 11 bases spanning the gap. Points on this clone: Its matching antigen is unknown.

Specimen: naive CD4+ T cells from blood. The clonotype was recovered from a woman in her late teens or twenties in good health. The chain couples TRBV2 to TRBJ2-7; perhaps TRBD2 as D (6 bases). As DNA, the CDR3 is TGTGCCAGCAGTGAAATGGCGGGGCTCTCCTACGAGCAGTACTTC. Translating it yields CASSEMAGLSYEQYF.